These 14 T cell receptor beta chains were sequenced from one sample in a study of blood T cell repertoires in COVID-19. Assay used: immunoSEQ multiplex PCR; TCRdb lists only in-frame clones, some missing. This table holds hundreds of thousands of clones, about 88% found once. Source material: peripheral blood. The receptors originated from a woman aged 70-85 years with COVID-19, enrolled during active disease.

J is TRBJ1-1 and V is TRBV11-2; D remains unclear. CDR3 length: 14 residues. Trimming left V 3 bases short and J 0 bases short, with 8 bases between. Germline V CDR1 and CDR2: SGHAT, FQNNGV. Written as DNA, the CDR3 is TGTGCCAGCAGCTTCTCAGATTTGAACACTGAAGCTTTCTTT. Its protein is CASSFSDLNTEAFF.

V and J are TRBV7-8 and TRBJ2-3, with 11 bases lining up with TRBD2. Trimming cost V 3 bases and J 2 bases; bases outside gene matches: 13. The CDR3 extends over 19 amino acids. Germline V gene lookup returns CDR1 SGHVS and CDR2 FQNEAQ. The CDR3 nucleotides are TGTGCCAGCAGCTTTGAGGACACTCTAGCGGGGGGTTCCACAGATACGCAGTATTTT. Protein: CASSFEDTLAGGSTDTQYF.

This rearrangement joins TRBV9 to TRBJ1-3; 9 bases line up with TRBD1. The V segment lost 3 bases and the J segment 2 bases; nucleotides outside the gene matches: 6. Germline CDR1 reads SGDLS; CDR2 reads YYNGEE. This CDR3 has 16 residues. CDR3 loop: CASSAGTGRAGNTIYF. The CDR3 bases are TGTGCCAGCAGCGCCGGGACAGGGAGAGCTGGAAACACCATATATTTT.

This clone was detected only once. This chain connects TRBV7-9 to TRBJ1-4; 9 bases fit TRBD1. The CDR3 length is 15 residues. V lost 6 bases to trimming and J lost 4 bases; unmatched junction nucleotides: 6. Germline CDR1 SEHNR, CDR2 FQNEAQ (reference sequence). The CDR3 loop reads CASSLPGQGNEKLFF. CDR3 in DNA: TGTGCCAGCAGTTTACCGGGACAGGGTAATGAAAAACTGTTTTTT. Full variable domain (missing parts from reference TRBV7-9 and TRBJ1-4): DTGVSQNPRHKITKRGQNVTFRCDPISEHNRLYWYRQTLGQGPEFLTYFQNEAQLEKSRLLSDRFSAERPKGSFSTLEIQRTEQGDSAMYLCASSLPGQGNEKLFFGSGTQLSVL.

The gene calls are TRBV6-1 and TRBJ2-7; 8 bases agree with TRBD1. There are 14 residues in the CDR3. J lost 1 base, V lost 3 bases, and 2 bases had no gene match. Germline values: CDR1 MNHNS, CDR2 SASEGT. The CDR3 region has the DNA TGTGCCAGCAGTGATTACAGGGGGTCCTACGAGCAGTACTTC. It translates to CASSDYRGSYEQYF.

This CDR3 reads CATSEITSGNEQFF. CDR3 DNA sequence: TGTGCCACCAGTGAAATAACCTCCGGGAATGAGCAGTTCTTC. J is TRBJ2-1 and V is TRBV24-1; no reliable D call. Trimming cost V 4 bases and J 7 bases, with 13 bases left between them. From germline, CDR1 is KGHDR and CDR2 SFDVKD. The CDR3 is made up of 14 amino acids.

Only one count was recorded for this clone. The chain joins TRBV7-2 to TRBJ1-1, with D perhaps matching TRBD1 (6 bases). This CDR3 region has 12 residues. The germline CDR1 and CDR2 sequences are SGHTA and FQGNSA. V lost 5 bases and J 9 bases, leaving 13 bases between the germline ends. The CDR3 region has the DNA TGTGCCAGCAGCACGGACAGCAAAAAAGCTTTCTTT. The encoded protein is CASSTDSKKAFF.

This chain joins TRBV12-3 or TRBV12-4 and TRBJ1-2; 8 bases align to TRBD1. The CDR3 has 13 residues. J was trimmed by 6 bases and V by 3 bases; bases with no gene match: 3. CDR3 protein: CASSFLTGDGYTF. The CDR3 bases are TGTGCCAGCAGTTTCCTGACAGGGGATGGCTACACCTTC.

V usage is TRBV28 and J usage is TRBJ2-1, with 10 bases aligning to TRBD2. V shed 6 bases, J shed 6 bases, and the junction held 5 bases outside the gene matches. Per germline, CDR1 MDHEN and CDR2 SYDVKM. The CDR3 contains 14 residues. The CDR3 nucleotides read TGTGCCAGCAGGCCCGGGACTAGCGCCAATGAGCAGTTCTTC. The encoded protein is CASRPGTSANEQFF.

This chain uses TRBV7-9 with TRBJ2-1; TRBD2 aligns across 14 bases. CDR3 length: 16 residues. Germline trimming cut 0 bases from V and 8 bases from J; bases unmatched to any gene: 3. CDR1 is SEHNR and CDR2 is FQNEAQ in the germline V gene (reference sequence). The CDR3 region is CASSLATSGGADEQFF. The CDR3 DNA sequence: TGTGCCAGCAGCTTAGCGACTAGCGGGGGGGCCGATGAGCAGTTCTTC.

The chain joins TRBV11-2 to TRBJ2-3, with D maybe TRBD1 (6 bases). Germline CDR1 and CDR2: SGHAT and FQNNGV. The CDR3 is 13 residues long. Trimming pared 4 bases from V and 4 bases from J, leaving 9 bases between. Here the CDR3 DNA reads TGTGCCAGCAGCTCGGACAGAGCAGATACGCAGTATTTT. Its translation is CASSSDRADTQYF.

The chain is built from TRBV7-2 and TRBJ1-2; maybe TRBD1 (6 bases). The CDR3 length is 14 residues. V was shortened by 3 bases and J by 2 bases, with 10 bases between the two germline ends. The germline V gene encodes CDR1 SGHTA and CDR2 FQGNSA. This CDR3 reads CASSFRQANYGYTF. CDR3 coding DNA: TGTGCCAGCAGCTTCCGACAGGCGAACTATGGCTACACCTTC.

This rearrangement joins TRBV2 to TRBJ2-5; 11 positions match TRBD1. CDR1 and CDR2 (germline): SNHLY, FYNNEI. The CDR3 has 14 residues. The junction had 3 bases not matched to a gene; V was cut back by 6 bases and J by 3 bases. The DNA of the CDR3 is TGTGCCAGCAGCCGGACAGGGGGCGAAGAGACCCAGTACTTC. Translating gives CASSRTGGEETQYF.

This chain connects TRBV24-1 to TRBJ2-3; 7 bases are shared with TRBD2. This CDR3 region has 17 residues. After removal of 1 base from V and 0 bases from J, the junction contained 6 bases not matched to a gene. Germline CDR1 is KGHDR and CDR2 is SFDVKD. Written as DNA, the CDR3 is TGTGCCACCAGTGATTTAGGGCGGGGGACTAGCACAGATACGCAGTATTTT. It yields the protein CATSDLGRGTSTDTQYF.